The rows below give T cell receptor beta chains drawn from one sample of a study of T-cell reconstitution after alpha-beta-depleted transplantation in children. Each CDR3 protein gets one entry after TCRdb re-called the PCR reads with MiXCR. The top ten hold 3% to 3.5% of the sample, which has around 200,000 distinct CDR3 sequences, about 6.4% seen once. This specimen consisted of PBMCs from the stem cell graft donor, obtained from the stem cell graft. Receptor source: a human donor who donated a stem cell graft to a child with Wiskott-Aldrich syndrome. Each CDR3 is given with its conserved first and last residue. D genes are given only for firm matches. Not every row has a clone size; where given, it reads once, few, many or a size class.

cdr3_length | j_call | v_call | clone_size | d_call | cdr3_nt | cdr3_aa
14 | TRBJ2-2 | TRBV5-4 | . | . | TGTGCCATGAGCTTGGGGCTCCTTGGCTGGGAGCTGTTTTTT | CAMSLGLLGWELFF
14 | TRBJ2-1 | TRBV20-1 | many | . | TGCAGTGCGGGCTTGGCGGTGACGGGGAATGAGCAGTTCTTC | CSAGLAVTGNEQFF
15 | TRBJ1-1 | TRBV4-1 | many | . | TGCGCCAGCAGCCAAGTACACTCGGGGAACACTGAAGCTTTCTTT | CASSQVHSGNTEAFF
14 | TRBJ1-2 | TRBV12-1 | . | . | TGTGCCAGGGGCCCTGTGGACAGGGGGTATGGCTACACCTTC | CARGPVDRGYGYTF
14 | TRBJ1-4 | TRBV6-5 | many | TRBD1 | TGTGCCAGCAGATCCTCAGGGGGCGGTGAAAAACTGTTTTTT | CASRSSGGGEKLFF
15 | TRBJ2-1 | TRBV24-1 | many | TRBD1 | TGTGCCACCAGTGACACCGGGACAGGGGCATACGAGCAGTTCTTC | CATSDTGTGAYEQFF
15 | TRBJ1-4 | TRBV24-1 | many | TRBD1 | TGTGCCACCAGTGACCCCCGGGACAGCGATGAAAAACTGTTTTTT | CATSDPRDSDEKLFF
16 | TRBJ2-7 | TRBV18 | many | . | TGTGCCAGCTCACCACCGCTTCAAGTAGCCTCCTACGAGCAGTACTTC | CASSPPLQVASYEQYF
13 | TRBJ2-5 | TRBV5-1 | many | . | TGCGCCAGCAGCGAGGCGGGGCAAGAGACCCAGTACTTC | CASSEAGQETQYF
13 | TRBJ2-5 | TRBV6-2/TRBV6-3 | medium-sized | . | TGTGCCAGCAGTTACCCATACCAGGAGACCCAGTACTTC | CASSYPYQETQYF